The clone carrying this TCR beta chain has only a few counts. As to time point: newly diagnosed GD, antithyroid drugs for less than 3 months. Scientists built the TCR library using RNA that was extracted from PBMCs. In germline, CDR1 is MNHEY, CDR2 SMNVEV (reference sequence). Trimming cost V 2 bases and J 0 bases, with 14 bases left between them. This CDR3 comprises 18 residues. This entry belongs to a study of regulatory T cells in long-lasting Graves disease. Investigators prepared the TCR beta libraries by applying iRepertoire HTBI primers and Arm-PCR of CDR3 regions. From the multiplex PCR reads, TCRdb called clonotypes with MiXCR, one entry per CDR3 protein. Of 350,000 to 550,000 distinct CDR3 sequences in the sample, roughly 15% were seen once. This sample also appeared in a second study, on T cells in Graves' hyperthyroidism and ophthalmopathy.

The specimen was peripheral blood mononuclear cells (PBMCs), collected at new diagnosis, from a patient treated with antithyroid drugs. The chain employs TRBV27 and TRBJ1-6, with TRBD1 as a possible D gene (5 bases). This clonotype was sampled from a young woman with Graves disease. The CDR3 DNA sequence: TGTGCCAGCAGTTTAGCGGGGGTTGGGAGCTCCTATAATTCACCCCTCCACTTT. This encodes CASSLAGVGSSYNSPLHF.